These 25 T cell receptor beta chains share one sample of origin, sequenced in a study of blood T cells in healthy people across ages. Alongside a J-beta primer mix, a sample-barcoded 5' primer served in a second PCR lasting about 7 to 11 cycles. One entry per CDR3 protein, called by TCRdb with MiXCR from the 5' RACE reads. This table holds around 1,500,000 distinct CDR3 sequences, approximately 28% found once. The material sequenced was blood. These receptors all come from a woman aged 25 to 39 in good health.

The chain combines TRBV12-3 or TRBV12-4 with TRBJ1-3; 10 nucleotides agree with TRBD1. The V and J ends lost 3 bases and 4 bases, in that order; junction bases with no gene match: 6. This CDR3 has 16 residues. The CDR3, as DNA: TGTGCCAGCAGTTTCGCCGGGACAGGGGTCGGAAACACCATATATTTT. Protein product: CASSFAGTGVGNTIYF.

This clonotype was seen a few times. V and J are TRBV4-2 and TRBJ2-1, with 8 bases lining up with TRBD2. V shed 10 bases, J shed 7 bases, and the junction held 15 bases outside the gene matches. CDR1 is LGHNA, CDR2 YNFKEQ, per germline. CDR3 length: 15 residues. The CDR3: CATSGGAARRNEQFF. The CDR3 nucleotides are TGTGCCACATCGGGGGGGGCCGCGCGGAGGAATGAGCAGTTCTTC.

The chain links TRBV6-1 to TRBJ2-3, with TRBD1 identical over 7 bases. Germline V lookup: CDR1 MNHNS, CDR2 SASEGT. Trimming at V came to 4 bases and at J to 0 bases, leaving 10 bases not matched to a gene. The CDR3 is 17 residues long. The CDR3 spells CASSGRYRGPSTDTQYF. The CDR3 nucleotides are TGTGCCAGCAGTGGGAGATACAGGGGACCCAGCACAGATACGCAGTATTTT.

V is TRBV5-1 and J is TRBJ2-5, with 7 bases identical to TRBD1. Germline V gene data show CDR1 as SGHRS and CDR2 as YFSETQ. V lost 4 bases, J lost 4 bases, and 7 bases stayed unmatched. CDR3 length: 14 residues. CDR3 amino acids: CASSPLQGLETQYF. Here the CDR3 DNA reads TGCGCCAGCAGCCCACTACAGGGGTTAGAGACCCAGTACTTC.

Worth noting for this clonotype: Relative to the germline gene, one junction end is altered; a read error may explain this. V is TRBV9 and J is TRBJ2-4, with TRBD2 as a possible D gene (5 bases). The CDR3 extends over 12 amino acids. The germline V gene has CDR1 SGDLS and CDR2 YYNGEE. CDR3 protein: CTSSQDSYEQYF. The CDR3 nucleotides are TGTACCAGCAGCCAGGACTCCTATGAGCAGTACTTC.

The rearrangement links TRBV2 to TRBJ2-2, with D possibly matching TRBD2 (5 bases). The CDR3 is 15 residues long. Looked up from germline, CDR1 is SNHLY and CDR2 is FYNNEI. Between the trimmed V and J ends, which lost 7 bases and 5 bases, there was a span of 17 bases. This CDR3 is CASIPRGPRTGELFF. The CDR3 DNA is TGTGCCAGCATCCCTCGAGGGCCAAGGACCGGGGAGCTGTTTTTT.

As DNA, the CDR3 is TGTGCCAGCAGCTTAGATAAGATAGCGGGAACCTACGAGCAGTACTTC. The encoded protein is CASSLDKIAGTYEQYF. The chain is built from TRBV11-2 and TRBJ2-7; 8 nucleotides line up with TRBD2. The germline V gene encodes CDR1 SGHAT and CDR2 FQNNGV. The V gene end was trimmed by 0 bases and the J gene end by 2 bases; junction bases not matched to a gene: 6. CDR3 length equals 16 residues. The full variable domain, with the rest looked up from reference TRBV11-2 and TRBJ2-7, is EAGVAQSPRYKIIEKRQSVAFWCNPISGHATLYWYQQILGQGPKLLIQFQNNGVVDDSQLPKDRFSAERLKGVDSTLKIQPAKLEDSAVYLCASSLDKIAGTYEQYFGPGTRLTVT.

Ten or more counts support this clonotype. V gene TRBV4-3 combines with J gene TRBJ2-7; D call uncertain. V gave up 1 base and J gave up 4 bases, with 11 bases separating them. This CDR3 is built from 14 residues. CDR1 is LGHNA, CDR2 YSLEER, per germline. Here the CDR3 DNA reads TGCGCCAGCAGCCAAGGAGAAGGGTTATACGAGCAGTACTTC. Translation: CASSQGEGLYEQYF.

CDR3 in amino acids: CASSYYSEAFF. CDR3 DNA sequence: TGTGCCAGCAGTTACTACAGTGAAGCTTTCTTT. The chain combines TRBV6-5 with TRBJ1-1; D gene unclear. This CDR3 is built from 11 residues. CDR1 and CDR2 (germline): MNHEY, SVGAGI. V gave up 1 base and J gave up 7 bases, with 4 bases separating them.

The V and J genes are TRBV5-1 and TRBJ2-3; D remains ambiguous. V lost 7 bases, J lost 4 bases, and 16 bases lay in between. CDR3 size: 14 residues. CDR1 is SGHRS and CDR2 is YFSETQ in the germline V gene. CDR3: CASRSSVGADTQYF. The CDR3 DNA follows: TGCGCCAGCCGGTCTTCCGTAGGCGCAGATACGCAGTATTTT.

The table lists this clonotype with many counts. The J gene is TRBJ2-7, the V gene TRBV5-1; 7 bases line up with TRBD2. Trimming took 4 bases from V and 2 from J; bases not matched to a gene: 12. Germline CDR1 reads SGHRS; CDR2 reads YFSETQ. This CDR3 has 16 residues. Written as DNA, the CDR3 is TGCGCCAGCAGCCTACCCGGGTCTAGCGGAACCTACGAGCAGTACTTC. Its translation: CASSLPGSSGTYEQYF.

Concerning this clonotype itself: A read error is possible here, since a much larger clone lies one base away. This chain links TRBV7-2 with TRBJ2-1, with 7 bases that match TRBD2. Germline V gene sequence: CDR1 SGHTA, CDR2 FQGNSA. The CDR3 has 14 residues. The CDR3 DNA reads as TGTGCCTGCAGCCCTGGACTAGCCTACAATGAGCAGTTCTTC. It yields the protein CACSPGLAYNEQFF.

This clonotype was seen repeatedly, ten times or more. The chain employs TRBV7-2 and TRBJ1-2; 8 bases map to TRBD1. CDR1 SGHTA and CDR2 FQGNSA come from the germline V gene. The V and J ends lost 7 bases and 8 bases, in that order; junction bases with no gene match: 9. This CDR3 has 13 amino acids. CDR3 DNA sequence: TGTGCCAGCACCAAGGACAGGGCGAAGGGCTACACCTTC. Encoded protein: CASTKDRAKGYTF.

This clonotype showed up many times. The CDR3 sequence is CASSTRTGGENEQYF. In DNA form, the CDR3 reads TGTGCCAGCAGCACCCGAACAGGGGGCGAAAACGAGCAGTACTTC. The chain uses TRBV5-4 and TRBJ2-7; 9 bases align to TRBD1. Germline V gene data show CDR1 as SGHNT and CDR2 as YYREEE (reference sequence). The CDR3 sequence is 15 residues long. The trim removed 4 bases at V and 5 bases at J, leaving 10 bases unmatched. Full variable domain (missing parts from reference TRBV5-4 and TRBJ2-7): ETGVTQSPTHLIKTRGQQVTLRCSSQSGHNTVSWYQQALGQGPQFIFQYYREEENGRGNFPPRFSGLQFPNYSSELNVNALELDDSALYLCASSTRTGGENEQYFGPGTRLTVT.

This clonotype was seen repeatedly, ten times or more. The chain is built from TRBV29-1 and TRBJ2-7; D is undetermined. V was cut by 1 base and J by 1 base, with 5 bases left in between. Germline lookup yields CDR1 SQVTM and CDR2 ANQGSEA. The CDR3 covers 12 residues. CDR3 in amino acids: CSVEGQSYEQYF. As DNA, the CDR3 is TGCAGCGTTGAAGGGCAGTCCTACGAGCAGTACTTC.

This clonotype was observed a handful of times. The chain couples TRBV5-1 to TRBJ2-3, with TRBD2 matching 7 bases. V trimming: 0 bases; J trimming: 6 bases; junction bases outside the gene matches: 10. Germline loops: CDR1 SGHRS, CDR2 YFSETQ. The CDR3 has 16 residues. CDR3 amino acids: CASSLAGTMAYDTQYF. DNA for the CDR3: TGCGCCAGCAGCTTGGCCGGGACTATGGCCTATGATACGCAGTATTTT.

The V call is TRBV12-3 or TRBV12-4, the J call TRBJ2-1, with D unclear. V was clipped by 8 bases and J by 8 bases, with 16 bases between them. The CDR3 has 13 amino acids. The chain's CDR3 is CASRAPQPDEQFF. CDR3 bases: TGTGCCAGCCGGGCCCCCCAGCCCGATGAGCAGTTCTTC.

J is TRBJ2-3 and V is TRBV7-2; 7 nucleotides align to TRBD1. CDR1 is SGHTA and CDR2 is FQGNSA in the germline V gene. This CDR3 is 16 amino acids long. J lost 1 base, V lost 10 bases, and 14 bases had no gene match. CDR3 sequence: CANTLIQGLRTDTQYF. CDR3 bases: TGTGCCAACACCTTGATACAGGGGCTCCGCACAGATACGCAGTATTTT.

The chain employs TRBV29-1 and TRBJ1-2; D is unresolved. The germline V gene encodes CDR1 SQVTM and CDR2 ANQGSEA. The CDR3 runs 8 residues. The DNA for the CDR3 is TGCAGTATATCCGGCTACACCTTC. This sequence encodes CSISGYTF. The variable domain in full, completed from reference TRBV29-1 and TRBJ1-2, reads SAVISQKPSRDICQRGTSLTIQCQVDSQVTMMFWYRQQPGQSLTLIATANQGSEATYESGFVIDKFPISRPNLTFSTLTVSNMSPEDSSIYLCSISGYTFGSGTRLTVV.

Only a few counts were recorded for this clonotype. This chain links TRBV13 with TRBJ2-6, with unresolved D. The CDR3 spans 15 residues. Trimming pared 8 bases from V and 0 bases from J, leaving 11 bases between. CDR1 is PRHDT, CDR2 FYEKMQ, per germline (reference sequence). CDR3 loop: CASFTVPSGANVLTF. DNA for the CDR3: TGTGCCAGCTTCACAGTGCCCTCTGGGGCCAACGTCCTGACTTTC.

In its sample, this clonotype was seen many times. V gene TRBV5-1 combines with J gene TRBJ2-6; 7 nucleotides align to TRBD1. J was trimmed by 0 bases and V by 0 bases; bases with no gene match: 3. This CDR3 contains 17 residues. Germline lookup yields CDR1 SGHRS and CDR2 YFSETQ. The DNA for the CDR3 is TGCGCCAGCAGCTTGGAGGGGGCCCACTCTGGGGCCAACGTCCTGACTTTC. Protein sequence: CASSLEGAHSGANVLTF.

The chain couples TRBV15 to TRBJ2-5; D may be TRBD1 or TRBD2 (6 bases each). Germline CDR1 and CDR2: LNHNV and YYDKDF (reference sequence). The CDR3 extends over 17 amino acids. V was pared by 2 bases and J by 2 bases, with 18 bases between. In nucleotides, the CDR3 is TGTGCCACCAGCAGATCGTGGGGGGCAGGGAGGCAAGAGACCCAGTACTTC. Translating it yields CATSRSWGAGRQETQYF.

This clonotype was detected many times. The V gene is TRBV5-5, the J gene TRBJ2-5; perhaps TRBD1 as D (6 bases). V lost 5 bases, J lost 5 bases, and 16 bases lay in between. The germline gives CDR1 SGHKS, CDR2 YYEKEE (reference sequence). The CDR3 runs 14 residues. In nucleotides, the CDR3 is TGTGCCAGCAGTTATGGTGGGGGCGGGGAGACCCAGTACTTC. Protein sequence: CASSYGGGGETQYF. Variable domain in full (rest from reference TRBV5-5 and TRBJ2-5): DAGVTQSPTHLIKTRGQQVTLRCSPISGHKSVSWYQQVLGQGPQFIFQYYEKEERGRGNFPDRFSARQFPNYSSELNVNALLLGDSALYLCASSYGGGGETQYFGPGTRLLVL.

There are a few counts of this clonotype. This rearrangement joins TRBV5-1 to TRBJ2-5, with D perhaps TRBD1 (5 bases). V was shortened by 3 bases and J by 3 bases, with 12 bases between the two germline ends. CDR3 length: 14 residues. Germline V gene lookup returns CDR1 SGHRS and CDR2 YFSETQ. CDR3 sequence reads: CASSWGRREETQYF. As DNA, the CDR3 is TGCGCCAGCAGCTGGGGCCGCAGGGAAGAGACCCAGTACTTC.

This clonotype was counted at least ten times. This chain connects TRBV7-9 to TRBJ2-5; tentative D call: TRBD2 (6 bases). Germline values: CDR1 SEHNR, CDR2 FQNEAQ (reference sequence). Trimming left V 8 bases short and J 4 bases short, with 14 bases between. The CDR3 runs 13 residues. CDR3 nucleotide sequence: TGTGCCAGCTCCTCTCGCGGGGTAGAGACCCAGTACTTC. Its protein product is CASSSRGVETQYF.